Each of the 5 T cell receptor beta chains below was sequenced from the same sample in a study of blood T cell repertoires in COVID-19. Repertoires were generated with immunoSEQ multiplex PCR, while TCRdb's copy carries only in-frame clones and drops some. The sample contains some 190,000 clones, 70% to 85% of which appear only once. The sample was peripheral blood. The receptors stem from a woman in her 50s with acute or convalescent COVID-19.

The chain links TRBV7-9 to TRBJ2-5, with 12 nucleotides matching TRBD2. The V and J ends lost 6 bases and 5 bases, in that order; junction bases with no gene match: 7. This CDR3 contains 15 residues. Germline loops: CDR1 SEHNR, CDR2 FQNEAQ (reference sequence). Written as DNA, the CDR3 is TGTGCCAGCAGGGGGCTAGCGGGAGGGCCGGAGACCCAGTACTTC. Its translation is CASRGLAGGPETQYF.

This chain connects TRBV7-2 to TRBJ1-3; the D is unclear. The CDR3 is 15 amino acids. The germline V gene has CDR1 SGHTA and CDR2 FQGNSA. V was pared by 4 bases and J by 0 bases, with 10 bases between. CDR3 amino acids: CASSSPTTSGNTIYF. CDR3 coding DNA: TGTGCCAGCAGCTCCCCTACTACCTCTGGAAACACCATATATTTT.

To note about this clone: A much larger clone lies a single base off, so this may be a read error. This sample includes further DNA sequences coding for the same CDR3. The V gene is TRBV9, the J gene TRBJ2-5; unclear D gene. Trimming cost V 0 bases and J 2 bases, with 5 bases left between them. This CDR3 is 13 amino acids long. CDR1 and CDR2 (germline): SGDLS, YYNGEE. The CDR3 nucleotides are TGTGCCAGCAGCGTAGCTAGACAAGAGACCCAGTACTTC. Its translation: CASSVARQETQYF.

V gene TRBV20-1 combines with J gene TRBJ2-4; 11 nucleotides line up with TRBD2. The germline gives CDR1 DFQATT, CDR2 SNEGSKA (reference sequence). The CDR3 covers 14 residues. Trimming at V came to 3 bases and at J to 8 bases, leaving 6 bases not matched to a gene. CDR3 nucleotide sequence: TGCAGTGCTAGTAGCGGGGGGGCGGGAGACATTCAGTACTTC. It codes for CSASSGGAGDIQYF.

This clone appeared a few times. V and J are TRBV4-3 and TRBJ1-1; D not resolved. CDR1 LGHNA and CDR2 YSLEER come from the germline V gene. The CDR3 sequence is 15 residues long. Between the trimmed V and J ends, which lost 0 bases and 2 bases, there was a span of 10 bases. CDR3 sequence: CASSQEIGENTEAFF. CDR3 nucleotides: TGCGCCAGCAGCCAAGAAATCGGGGAAAACACTGAAGCTTTCTTT.